Following are 23 T cell receptor beta chains from one sample sequenced in a study of Graves' ophthalmopathy and Graves' hyperthyroidism. Beta-chain TCR CDR3 regions were amplified from RNA transcripts. HTBI primers were employed in first-round RT-PCR, then a second-round multiplex PCR followed. TCRdb used MiXCR to reprocess the multiplex PCR reads, holding one entry per CDR3 protein. The data hold under 800,000 distinct CDR3 sequences, with about a fifth observed a single time. The sequenced sample consisted of peripheral blood. The receptors stem from a woman between 18 and 29 years old with stable Graves' hyperthyroidism. Some clones in this sample may be carry-over from other donors' samples.

Comments on this clonotype: One junction end disagrees with the germline gene, perhaps due to a read error. This chain joins TRBV28 and TRBJ2-4; 7 bases agree with TRBD2. This CDR3 has 15 residues. Germline V gene data show CDR1 as MDHEN and CDR2 as SYDVKM. CDR3 nucleotides: TGTGCCAGCACCGGGGAGCGGGGAGCCAAAAACATTAAGTACTTC. Translated: CASTGERGAKNIKYF.

This sequence joins TRBV2 and TRBJ2-7, with D unclear. V dropped 4 bases and J dropped 6 bases, with 13 bases sitting between them. Germline CDR1 is SNHLY and CDR2 is FYNNEI. This CDR3 has 13 residues. The DNA for the CDR3 is TGTGCCAGCAGTGCGGCCTTCCTTATCGAGCAGTACTTC. Amino acid sequence: CASSAAFLIEQYF.

This clonotype was seen many times. The J gene is TRBJ1-2, the V gene TRBV11-2, with 7 bases fitting TRBD1. CDR1 is SGHAT, CDR2 FQNNGV, per germline. The CDR3 covers 17 residues. V trimming: 0 bases; J trimming: 7 bases; junction bases outside the gene matches: 14. The CDR3 is CASSLESSEQGSRGYTF. Written as DNA, the CDR3 is TGTGCCAGCAGCTTAGAATCGTCGGAACAGGGGAGCCGTGGCTACACCTTC.

This clonotype was seen repeatedly, ten times or more. This chain connects TRBV6-5 to TRBJ2-5, with 7 bases aligning to TRBD1. CDR1 and CDR2 (germline): MNHEY, SVGAGI. The CDR3 sequence is 15 residues long. Trimming removed 1 base from V and 1 base from J; junction bases left unmatched: 3. The CDR3 loop reads CASSYLGTAQETQYF. CDR3 DNA: TGTGCCAGCAGTTACTTAGGGACAGCCCAAGAGACCCAGTACTTC.

This clonotype has ten or more counts. This rearrangement joins TRBV28 to TRBJ1-2; TRBD1 agrees at 7 bases. Germline V gives CDR1 MDHEN, CDR2 SYDVKM. With 6 bases clipped from V and 5 bases from J, the junction kept 9 bases outside the gene matches. This CDR3 is built from 14 residues. CDR3 protein: CASSPLQGRYGYTF. Written as DNA, the CDR3 is TGTGCCAGCAGCCCTCTACAGGGGCGGTATGGCTACACCTTC.

The chain couples TRBV20-1 to TRBJ1-2; D is undetermined. Per germline, CDR1 DFQATT and CDR2 SNEGSKA (reference sequence). The V gene lost 5 bases and the J gene lost 4 bases, with 14 bases spanning the gap. The CDR3 has 13 amino acids. The CDR3 DNA reads as TGCAGTGCTCCTCGTAGCGGGTTCTATGGCTACACCTTC. This gives the protein CSAPRSGFYGYTF.

The genes are TRBV24-1 and TRBJ2-5; tentatively, D is TRBD1 or TRBD2 (5 bases each). The CDR3 extends over 15 amino acids. Germline V gives CDR1 KGHDR, CDR2 SFDVKD. V was clipped by 1 base and J by 0 bases, with 8 bases between them. CDR3 loop: CATSDFGGDQETQYF. CDR3 DNA: TGTGCCACCAGTGATTTTGGGGGAGACCAAGAGACCCAGTACTTC.

This clonotype has just a few counts. V and J are TRBV27 and TRBJ2-7; 10 positions match TRBD2. Germline loops: CDR1 MNHEY, CDR2 SMNVEV (reference sequence). The CDR3 covers 17 residues. The V segment lost 3 bases and the J segment 3 bases; nucleotides outside the gene matches: 11. CDR3 nucleotides: TGTGCCAGCAGTTTTTCCCTAGCGGGAGTGGTCGGCTACGAGCAGTACTTC. The encoded protein is CASSFSLAGVVGYEQYF.

This clonotype was detected many times. CDR3 coding DNA: TGCAGTGCTAGAGATCTCCCCGACAGATCGATCTACGAGCAGTACTTC. This encodes CSARDLPDRSIYEQYF. V usage is TRBV20-1 and J usage is TRBJ2-7, with D tentatively TRBD1 (5 bases). The CDR3 spans 16 residues. Trimming took off 0 bases at V and 3 bases at J, with 18 bases between the two ends. The germline CDR1 and CDR2 sequences are DFQATT and SNEGSKA (reference sequence).

This clonotype appeared many times. The chain is built from TRBV6-5 and TRBJ2-7; possible D gene TRBD1, 6 bases. Germline values: CDR1 MNHEY, CDR2 SVGAGI. Trimming removed 5 bases from V and 3 bases from J, with 11 bases in between. This CDR3 region has 13 residues. CDR3 coding DNA: TGTGCCAGCAGTCACCCCAGGGGCTACGAGCAGTACTTC. This sequence encodes CASSHPRGYEQYF.

Notes on this clonotype: A read error is possible here, since a much larger clone lies one base away. The rearrangement uses TRBV7-9 and TRBJ2-7; 8 nucleotides line up with TRBD2. This CDR3 comprises 15 residues. Losses at the gene ends were 5 bases for V and 5 bases for J; bases not matched to a gene: 11. Per the germline V gene, CDR1 is SEHNR and CDR2 is FQNEAQ (reference sequence). CDR3 residues: CASSPTGGEVHEQYF. In nucleotides, the CDR3 is TGTGCCAGCAGCCCGACGGGGGGGGAGGTCCACGAGCAGTACTTC.

This clonotype was counted many times. DNA for the CDR3: TGTGCCAGCAGTCGGACCAGCGCTAGTGTCTTCACCTTC. Protein sequence: CASSRTSASVFTF. The chain is built from TRBV6-5 and TRBJ1-2; D unresolved. V was trimmed by 5 bases and J by 13 bases, leaving 20 bases between them. The CDR3 has 13 residues. CDR1 MNHEY and CDR2 SVGAGI come from the germline V gene.

The V call is TRBV28, the J call TRBJ1-6; D is unresolved. The V end was cut by 2 bases, the J end by 4 bases, with 15 bases between. There are 17 residues in the CDR3. Germline CDR1 is MDHEN and CDR2 is SYDVKM. CDR3 in amino acids: CASSLLGRPGYNSPLHF. The CDR3 region has the DNA TGTGCCAGCAGTTTACTCGGACGCCCAGGATATAATTCACCCCTCCACTTT.

This clonotype has ten or more counts. J is TRBJ1-5 and V is TRBV12-3 or TRBV12-4; TRBD1 might be the D (5 bases). Deletions cut 5 bases from V and 2 bases from J, with 10 bases between. CDR3 length equals 14 residues. The chain's CDR3 is CASSRGIGNQPQHF. The CDR3 coding sequence is TGTGCCAGCAGTCGGGGCATCGGCAATCAGCCCCAGCATTTT.

This clonotype turned up a few times. Possible read error: a much larger clone is one base away. The CDR3 carries no conserved terminal phenylalanine or tryptophan, so it likely arises from a read error. The V call is TRBV20-1, the J call TRBJ2-7; D is unclear. Germline V gives CDR1 DFQATT, CDR2 SNEGSKA (reference sequence). Between the trimmed V and J ends, which lost 3 bases and 5 bases, there was a span of 8 bases. The CDR3 runs 11 residues. The CDR3 nucleotides read TGCAGTGCTAGGAAGGTGGACGAGCAGTACTAC. It yields the protein CSARKVDEQYY.

This clonotype was picked up many times. A much larger clone lies a single base off, so this may be a read error. The chain joins TRBV12-3 or TRBV12-4 to TRBJ2-7; 7 bases map to TRBD1. V shed 4 bases, J shed 5 bases, and the junction held 2 bases outside the gene matches. This CDR3 spans 12 amino acids. In nucleotides, the CDR3 is TGTGCCAGCAGTTACAGGGGCCACGAGCAGTACTTC. Translated, it gives CASSYRGHEQYF.

This clonotype has just a few counts. Being one base from a much bigger clone, this may be a read error. The chain carries TRBV28 and TRBJ2-5; tentative D call: TRBD1 (5 bases). The CDR3 loop spans 15 amino acids. Germline V CDR1 and CDR2: MDHEN, SYDVKM. The DNA for the CDR3 is TGTGCCAGCAGTTTACGTTCTGGACACCAAGAGACCAAGTACTTC. It yields the protein CASSLRSGHQETKYF.

The CDR3 spells CASSRTRTESQETQYF. The CDR3 coding sequence is TGTGCCAGTAGTAGGACAAGGACGGAAAGTCAAGAGACCCAGTACTTC. The rearrangement joins TRBV19 to TRBJ2-5; D might be TRBD1 (5 bases). CDR3 length: 16 amino acids. The germline gives CDR1 LNHDA, CDR2 SQIVND (reference sequence). The germline V and J ends were trimmed by 4 bases and 2 bases, with 17 bases remaining between them. Supplemented by reference TRBV19 and TRBJ2-5, the full variable domain reads DGGITQSPKYLFRKEGQNVTLSCEQNLNHDAMYWYRQDPGQGLRLIYYSQIVNDFQKGDIAEGYSVSREKKESFPLTVTSAQKNPTAFYLCASSRTRTESQETQYFGPGTRLLVL.

Many counts were recorded for this clonotype. The rearrangement joins TRBV4-1 to TRBJ1-2; D may be TRBD1 (5 bases). The CDR3 length is 16 residues. Trimming took 4 bases from V and 4 from J, leaving 19 bases between them. From germline, CDR1 is MGHRA and CDR2 YSYEKL. The CDR3 DNA is TGCGCCAGCAGCCTCACCTTCCCAGGGATCCGCTATGGCTACACCTTC. Its translation is CASSLTFPGIRYGYTF.

The V gene is TRBV7-9, the J gene TRBJ2-7; D not resolved. Looked up from germline, CDR1 is SEHNR and CDR2 is FQNEAQ (reference sequence). The V end lost 8 bases, the J end lost 6 bases, and 20 bases lay between the germline ends. There are 14 residues in the CDR3. The CDR3: CASASSSRFGEQYF. For the CDR3, the DNA is TGTGCCAGCGCATCTAGTTCCAGGTTTGGCGAGCAGTACTTC.

The chain couples TRBV11-1 to TRBJ1-2; D not certain. Trimming left V 4 bases short and J 4 bases short, with 16 bases between. Germline V CDR1 and CDR2: SGHAT, FQDESV (reference sequence). This CDR3 contains 15 residues. CDR3 bases: TGTGCCAGCAGCTCGTCAGGTACGGCCACCTATGGCTACACCTTC. Translation: CASSSSGTATYGYTF.

This clonotype was seen a handful of times. This chain links TRBV6-2 or TRBV6-3 with TRBJ2-7; either TRBD1 or TRBD2 may supply D (5 bases each). V was shortened by 6 bases and J by 6 bases, with 21 bases between the two germline ends. Germline assignment: CDR1 MNHEY and CDR2 SVGEGT. This CDR3 is built from 15 residues. The chain's CDR3 is CASSRTSSGDGEQYF. The DNA for the CDR3 is TGTGCCAGCAGCCGGACTTCATCCGGGGACGGCGAGCAGTACTTC.

This clonotype was recorded many times. V gene TRBV12-3 or TRBV12-4 combines with J gene TRBJ2-5, with 8 positions matching TRBD1. V shed 1 base, J shed 4 bases, and the junction held 5 bases outside the gene matches. The CDR3 extends over 15 amino acids. CDR3 in DNA: TGTGCCAGCAGTTTAGAAGGACAGGGAATAGAGACCCAGTACTTC. It is translated as CASSLEGQGIETQYF.